This TCR beta chain originates from a study of blood T cells in healthy people across ages. Sample-barcoded 5' priming and a J-beta primer mix drove a second PCR of 7 to 11 cycles. TCRdb fed the 5' RACE reads into MiXCR, producing one record per CDR3 protein. The table lists about 1.7 million distinct CDR3 sequences, under 30% of them singletons. Study-level findings and limits: Naive CD4+ cells and diversity were both higher in long-lived donors than in aged donors.

Concerning this clonotype: Its antigen is currently unknown.

The CDR3 length is 15 residues. Per the germline V gene, CDR1 is SGDLS and CDR2 is YYNGEE. Caucasian individuals from Russia who were healthy and aged about 6 to 100 acted as donors. Donors each provided roughly 10 milliliters of peripheral blood. Researchers isolated at least 6.5 million PBMCs per sample. The chain links TRBV9 to TRBJ2-5; TRBD2 matches 10 bases. With the DNA end fitting TRBJ2-7 better, the J assignment may be wrong. The TCR comes from a woman aged 25 to 45 in good health. The sample consisted of blood. This CDR3 is CASSVEPSGSYEQYF. Here the CDR3 DNA reads TGTGCCAGCAGCGTAGAGCCTAGCGGGAGCTACGAGCAGTACTTC.